The present TCR beta chain was sequenced within a study of CXCR4 blockade with PD-1 therapy in pancreatic cancer. The V gene's germline CDR1 is SNHLY and CDR2 FYNNEI. The CDR3 loop spans 13 amino acids. V shed 4 bases and J shed 1 base, with 5 bases lying between them. No neoadjuvant therapy was given before resection to the patients supplying these archived tumor blocks. This clone was seen a handful of times. The antigen is unknown. Profiling relied on immunoSEQ multiplex PCR, and the TCRdb table lists in-frame clones only, not all of them. Of about 5,200 clones listed, 48% are singletons. Study-wide results and caveats: Without paired alpha-beta data, shared specificity of dominant clones is unconfirmed. Survival did not correlate with tumor clonality, which averaged 0.14 versus 0.05. Convergent selection by common tumor antigens was suggested by nucleotide rearrangement counts.

The chain combines TRBV2 with TRBJ2-4; no clear D. Sequencing was done on a sample of tumor tissue. This TCR was recovered from a human donor with pancreatic ductal adenocarcinoma. The CDR3 spells CASSGVAKNIQYF. The CDR3 DNA sequence: TGTGCCAGCAGTGGTGTTGCCAAAAACATTCAGTACTTC.